In this sample, the clone carrying this TCR beta chain turned up many times. Next came a second PCR, run for roughly 6 to 11 cycles, which used a sample-barcoded 5' primer along with a J-beta primer mix. The template-switch adaptor, which had 12 random nucleotides, put a tag on each cDNA molecule. TCRdb re-called the 5' RACE reads through MiXCR, storing one row per CDR3 protein. The data hold about 670,000 distinct CDR3 sequences, with over 40% observed a single time. Per the germline V gene, CDR1 is MNHEY and CDR2 is SMNVEV (reference sequence). Trimming removed 5 bases at V and 7 bases at J, with 14 bases between. The CDR3 spans 13 residues. The sample originates from a study of blood T cells in healthy people across ages.

The chain recombines TRBV27 with TRBJ2-5, with a weak D call TRBD2 (5 bases). The sequenced sample consisted of blood. The receptor was derived from a woman older than 75 in good health. The CDR3 loop reads CASSAPDGGTQYF. The CDR3 DNA reads TGTGCCAGCAGTGCACCGGACGGAGGGACCCAGTACTTC.